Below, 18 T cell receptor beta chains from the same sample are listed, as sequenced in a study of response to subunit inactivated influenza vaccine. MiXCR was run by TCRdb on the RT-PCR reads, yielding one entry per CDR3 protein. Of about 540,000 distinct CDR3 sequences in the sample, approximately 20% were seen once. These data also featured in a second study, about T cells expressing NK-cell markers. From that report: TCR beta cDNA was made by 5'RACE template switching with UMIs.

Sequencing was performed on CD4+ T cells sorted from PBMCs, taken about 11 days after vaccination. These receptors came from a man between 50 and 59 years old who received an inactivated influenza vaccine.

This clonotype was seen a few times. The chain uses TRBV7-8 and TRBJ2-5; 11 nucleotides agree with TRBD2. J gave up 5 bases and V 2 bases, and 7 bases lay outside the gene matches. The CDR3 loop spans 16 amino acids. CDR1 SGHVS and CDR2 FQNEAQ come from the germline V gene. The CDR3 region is CASSLSRLAGRETQYF. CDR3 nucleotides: TGTGCCAGCAGCTTATCCAGACTAGCGGGGAGGGAGACCCAGTACTTC.

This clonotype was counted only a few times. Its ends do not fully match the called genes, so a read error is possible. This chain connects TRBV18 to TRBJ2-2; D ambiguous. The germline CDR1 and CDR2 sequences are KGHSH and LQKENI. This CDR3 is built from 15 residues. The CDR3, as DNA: TGTGCCAGCTCACCGGGTAGCACGAACACCGGCGAGCTGTTTTTT. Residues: CASSPGSTNTGELFF.

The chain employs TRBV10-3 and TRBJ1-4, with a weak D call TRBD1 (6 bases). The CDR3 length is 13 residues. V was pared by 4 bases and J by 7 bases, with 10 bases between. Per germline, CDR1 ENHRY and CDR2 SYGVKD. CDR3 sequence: CAISARGGEKLFF. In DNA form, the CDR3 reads TGTGCCATCAGTGCCAGGGGCGGTGAAAAACTGTTTTTT.

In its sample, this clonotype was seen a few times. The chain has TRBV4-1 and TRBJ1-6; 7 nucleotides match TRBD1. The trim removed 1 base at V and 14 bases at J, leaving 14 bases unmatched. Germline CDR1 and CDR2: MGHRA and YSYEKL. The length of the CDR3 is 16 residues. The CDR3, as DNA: TGCGCCAGCAGCCAAGCCGAGGGGGCTGCCGGTGGGGCCCTCCACTTT. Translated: CASSQAEGAAGGALHF.

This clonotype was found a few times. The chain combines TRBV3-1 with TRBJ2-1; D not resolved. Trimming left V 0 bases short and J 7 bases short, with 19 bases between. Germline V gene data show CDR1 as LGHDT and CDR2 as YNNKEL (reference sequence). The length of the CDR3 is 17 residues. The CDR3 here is CASSQDRWQVLENEQFF. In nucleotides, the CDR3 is TGTGCCAGCAGCCAAGATCGATGGCAGGTTCTCGAAAATGAGCAGTTCTTC.

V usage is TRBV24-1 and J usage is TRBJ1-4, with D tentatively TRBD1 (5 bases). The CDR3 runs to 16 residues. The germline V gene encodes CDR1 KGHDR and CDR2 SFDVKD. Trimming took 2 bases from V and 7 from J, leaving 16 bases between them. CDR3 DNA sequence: TGTGCCACCAGTGATTCCCTTAAGGGGTCAGGTGAAAAACTGTTTTTT. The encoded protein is CATSDSLKGSGEKLFF.

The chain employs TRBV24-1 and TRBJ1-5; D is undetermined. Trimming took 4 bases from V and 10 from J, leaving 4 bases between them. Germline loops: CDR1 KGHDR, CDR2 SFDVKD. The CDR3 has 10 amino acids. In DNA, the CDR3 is TGTGCCACCAGTGACGCCCCCCAGCATTTT. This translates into CATSDAPQHF.

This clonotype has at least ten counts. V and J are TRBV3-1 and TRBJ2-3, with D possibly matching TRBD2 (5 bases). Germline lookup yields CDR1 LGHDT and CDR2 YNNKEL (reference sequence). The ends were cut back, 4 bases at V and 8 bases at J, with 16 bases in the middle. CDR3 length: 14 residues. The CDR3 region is CASSPYDSEGTQYF. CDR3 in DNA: TGTGCCAGCAGCCCCTACGACTCCGAGGGTACGCAGTATTTT.

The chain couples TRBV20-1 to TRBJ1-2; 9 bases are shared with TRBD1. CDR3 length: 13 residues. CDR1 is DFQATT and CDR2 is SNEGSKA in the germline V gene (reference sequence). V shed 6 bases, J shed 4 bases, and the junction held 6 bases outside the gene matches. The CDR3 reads CSAPDRGGYGYTF. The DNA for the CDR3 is TGCAGTGCCCCGGACAGGGGTGGCTATGGCTACACCTTC.

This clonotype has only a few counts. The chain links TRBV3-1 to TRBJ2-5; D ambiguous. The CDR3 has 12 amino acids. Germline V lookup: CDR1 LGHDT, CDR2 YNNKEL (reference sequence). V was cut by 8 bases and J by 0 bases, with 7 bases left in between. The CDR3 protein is CASARYQETQYF. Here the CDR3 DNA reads TGTGCCAGCGCAAGATACCAAGAGACCCAGTACTTC.

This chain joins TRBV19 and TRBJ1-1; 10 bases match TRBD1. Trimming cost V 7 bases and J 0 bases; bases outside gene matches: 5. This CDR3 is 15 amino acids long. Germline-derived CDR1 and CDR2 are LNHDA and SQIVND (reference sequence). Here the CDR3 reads CASKTGGGLNTEAFF. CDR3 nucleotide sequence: TGTGCCAGTAAGACAGGGGGCGGTCTGAACACTGAAGCTTTCTTT.

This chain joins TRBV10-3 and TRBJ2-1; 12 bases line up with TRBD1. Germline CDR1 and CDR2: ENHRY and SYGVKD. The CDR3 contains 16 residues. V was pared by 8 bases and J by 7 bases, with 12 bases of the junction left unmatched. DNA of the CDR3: TGTGCCATCGGAAATACCGGGACAGGGGGCCGGAATGAGCAGTTCTTC. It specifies CAIGNTGTGGRNEQFF.

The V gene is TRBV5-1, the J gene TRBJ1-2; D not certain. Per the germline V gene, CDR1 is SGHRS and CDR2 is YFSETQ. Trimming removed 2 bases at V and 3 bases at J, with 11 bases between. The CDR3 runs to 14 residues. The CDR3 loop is CASSLGSTHYGYTF. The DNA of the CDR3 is TGCGCCAGCAGCTTAGGCAGCACTCACTATGGCTACACCTTC. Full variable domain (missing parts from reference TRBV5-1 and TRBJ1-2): KAGVTQTPRYLIKTRGQQVTLSCSPISGHRSVSWYQQTPGQGLQFLFEYFSETQRNKGNFPGRFSGRQFSNSRSEMNVSTLELGDSALYLCASSLGSTHYGYTFGSGTRLTVV.

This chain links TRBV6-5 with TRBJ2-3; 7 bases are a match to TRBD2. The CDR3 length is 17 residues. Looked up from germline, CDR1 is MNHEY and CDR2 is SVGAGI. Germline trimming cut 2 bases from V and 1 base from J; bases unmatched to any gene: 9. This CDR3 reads CASSYQEPRGGTDTQYF. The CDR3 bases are TGTGCCAGCAGTTACCAAGAACCCCGGGGGGGCACAGATACGCAGTATTTT.

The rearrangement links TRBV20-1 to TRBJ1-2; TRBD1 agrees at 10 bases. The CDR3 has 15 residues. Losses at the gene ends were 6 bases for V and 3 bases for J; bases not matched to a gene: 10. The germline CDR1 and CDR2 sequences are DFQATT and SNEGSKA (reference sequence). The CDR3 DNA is TGCAGTGCGTTCGTCTACGGGACAGGGGACTATGGCTACACCTTC. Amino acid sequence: CSAFVYGTGDYGYTF.

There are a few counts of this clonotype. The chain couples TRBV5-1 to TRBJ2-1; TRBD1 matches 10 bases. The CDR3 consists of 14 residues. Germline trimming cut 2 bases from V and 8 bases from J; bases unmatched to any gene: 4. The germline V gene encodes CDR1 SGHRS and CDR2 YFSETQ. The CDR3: CASSLDRGRDEQFF. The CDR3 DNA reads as TGCGCCAGCAGCTTAGACAGGGGGCGCGATGAGCAGTTCTTC.

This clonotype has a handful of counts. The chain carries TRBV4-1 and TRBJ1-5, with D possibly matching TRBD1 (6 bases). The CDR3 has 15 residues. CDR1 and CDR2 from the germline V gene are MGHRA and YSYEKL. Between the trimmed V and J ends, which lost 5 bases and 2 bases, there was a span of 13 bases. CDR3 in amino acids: CASSTQGGGNQPQHF. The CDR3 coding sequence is TGCGCCAGCAGCACACAGGGTGGTGGCAATCAGCCCCAGCATTTT.

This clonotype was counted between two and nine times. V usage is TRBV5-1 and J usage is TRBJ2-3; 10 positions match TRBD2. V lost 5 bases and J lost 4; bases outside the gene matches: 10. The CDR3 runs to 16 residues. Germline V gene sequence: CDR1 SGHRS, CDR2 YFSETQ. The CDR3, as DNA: TGCGCCAGCAGTCCCTGGAGCGGGAGGGAGGCAGATACGCAGTATTTT. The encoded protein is CASSPWSGREADTQYF.